Shown below are 26 T cell receptor beta chains from a single sample sequenced in a study of naive and memory T cell subsets. Both TRBC1 and TRBC2 were covered by a beta constant-region primer of two equimolar oligonucleotides. Nested alpha and beta constant-region primers with the SP2 primer drove four PCR rounds on ligated cDNA. Each CDR3 protein is one row after TCRdb ran MiXCR on the UMI-ligation and nested PCR reads. This sample has 17,000 or so distinct CDR3 sequences, with roughly 8.7% found just once. Sequencing used central memory CD8+ T cells from blood. All receptors come from a human donor in good health.

This clonotype was seen at least ten times. The chain is built from TRBV12-5 and TRBJ2-3, with 8 bases fitting TRBD1. After removal of 3 bases from V and 3 bases from J, the junction contained 8 bases not matched to a gene. The germline V gene has CDR1 LGHNT and CDR2 FRNRAP. The CDR3 is made up of 16 amino acids. CDR3 loop: CASGFRQGLETDTQYF. The CDR3 DNA sequence: TGTGCTAGTGGTTTTCGACAGGGGCTAGAGACAGATACGCAGTATTTT.

The chain combines TRBV4-2 with TRBJ2-7, with D perhaps TRBD1 or TRBD2 (5 bases each). Between the trimmed V and J ends, which lost 3 bases and 2 bases, there was a span of 11 bases. Germline loops: CDR1 LGHNA, CDR2 YNFKEQ. This CDR3 contains 14 residues. The CDR3 nucleotides are TGTGCCAGCAGCCACCGGGACCCTGCCTACGAGCAGTACTTC. As protein: CASSHRDPAYEQYF.

CDR3 sequence reads: CAISETGKYNTEAFF. The CDR3 coding sequence is TGTGCCATCAGTGAGACGGGCAAATATAACACTGAAGCTTTCTTT. J is TRBJ1-1 and V is TRBV10-3; no clear D gene. CDR3 size: 15 residues. The V end lost 2 bases, the J end lost 2 bases, and 12 bases lay between the germline ends. Germline V gene data show CDR1 as ENHRY and CDR2 as SYGVKD.

This clonotype has at least ten counts. A read error is possible here, since a much larger clone lies one base away. The chain has TRBV7-3 and TRBJ2-3; D remains unclear. The CDR3 runs to 11 residues. With 0 bases removed from V and 5 bases from J, the gap between germline ends came to 0 bases. Germline V lookup: CDR1 SGHTA, CDR2 FQGTGA. CDR3 in DNA: TGTGCCAGCAGCTTAACAGATACGCAGTATTTT. Amino acid sequence: CASSLTDTQYF.

The CDR3 sequence is CASSVKGQFYEQYF. The CDR3 DNA sequence: TGTGCCAGCAGTGTTAAGGGACAGTTCTACGAGCAGTACTTC. This chain uses TRBV2 with TRBJ2-7, with 7 nucleotides matching TRBD1. Looked up from germline, CDR1 is SNHLY and CDR2 is FYNNEI. J lost 3 bases, V lost 4 bases, and 6 bases had no gene match. The length of the CDR3 is 14 residues.

This clonotype has at least ten counts. V is TRBV6-6 and J is TRBJ2-7; D might be TRBD2 (6 bases). Per germline, CDR1 MNHNY and CDR2 SVGAGI (reference sequence). CDR3 length: 16 amino acids. The V end lost 2 bases, the J end lost 3 bases, and 17 bases lay between the germline ends. CDR3 amino acids: CASSYLGQGGNYEQYF. For the CDR3, the DNA is TGTGCCAGCAGTTACCTTGGTCAGGGCGGGAACTACGAGCAGTACTTC.

By sample share, this clonotype is medium-sized. The gene calls are TRBV4-3 and TRBJ2-3; no reliable D call. V lost 0 bases to trimming and J lost 0 bases, with 4 bases between them. Germline CDR1 and CDR2: LGHNA and YSLEER. This CDR3 contains 14 residues. In DNA form, the CDR3 reads TGCGCCAGCAGCCAAGATCGTAGCACAGATACGCAGTATTTT. Translation: CASSQDRSTDTQYF.

This clonotype was observed at least ten times. CDR3 sequence (DNA): TGCAGTGCTAGTGGTGTCGCTAGCGGTAGAGTAGAGACCCAGTACTTC. As protein: CSASGVASGRVETQYF. The J gene is TRBJ2-5, the V gene TRBV20-1; 7 bases are a match to TRBD2. This CDR3 contains 16 residues. Looked up from germline, CDR1 is DFQATT and CDR2 is SNEGSKA (reference sequence). The junction had 14 bases not matched to a gene; V was cut back by 3 bases and J by 4 bases.

This clonotype was picked up a small number of times. V usage is TRBV19 and J usage is TRBJ2-1, with D perhaps matching TRBD1 (5 bases). Germline V gene lookup returns CDR1 LNHDA and CDR2 SQIVND (reference sequence). The V gene lost 11 bases and the J gene lost 3 bases, with 20 bases spanning the gap. The CDR3 has 15 residues. The CDR3: CASNVGQSNYNEQFF. CDR3 nucleotide sequence: TGTGCCTCCAACGTGGGGCAGTCGAACTACAATGAGCAGTTCTTC.

This clonotype has only a few counts. This sequence joins TRBV28 and TRBJ2-7, with D possibly matching TRBD1 (6 bases). V was cut by 1 base and J by 0 bases, with 13 bases left in between. The CDR3 runs to 16 residues. Germline CDR1 MDHEN, CDR2 SYDVKM. The DNA of the CDR3 is TGTGCCAGCAGTTTATCCCCGGGACACCCCTCCTACGAGCAGTACTTC. Translating it yields CASSLSPGHPSYEQYF.

The rearrangement joins TRBV7-3 to TRBJ2-1, with D uncertain. The CDR3 runs 15 residues. From germline, CDR1 is SGHTA and CDR2 FQGTGA. The ends were cut back, 2 bases at V and 6 bases at J, with 14 bases in the middle. In nucleotides, the CDR3 is TGTGCCAGCAGCTTAGGGGTCAGATATTTCAATGAGCAGTTCTTC. This codes for CASSLGVRYFNEQFF.

The chain links TRBV27 to TRBJ1-5; no firm D call. V lost 0 bases and J 3 bases, leaving 3 bases between the germline ends. This CDR3 has 13 residues. The germline V gene encodes CDR1 MNHEY and CDR2 SMNVEV (reference sequence). CDR3 in amino acids: CASSLSPNQPQHF. The CDR3 DNA is TGTGCCAGCAGTTTATCCCCCAATCAGCCCCAGCATTTT.

The V call is TRBV19, the J call TRBJ2-3; no clear D. This CDR3 region has 14 residues. Trimming left V 3 bases short and J 6 bases short, with 13 bases between. Per germline, CDR1 LNHDA and CDR2 SQIVND (reference sequence). The CDR3 region is CASSIEPLRDTQYF. The CDR3 region has the DNA TGTGCCAGTAGTATCGAGCCCTTGAGGGATACGCAGTATTTT.

The gene calls are TRBV28 and TRBJ2-5; D might be TRBD1 (6 bases). Trimming took off 6 bases at V and 5 bases at J, with 28 bases between the two ends. Germline V CDR1 and CDR2: MDHEN, SYDVKM. The CDR3 has 18 residues. The CDR3 spells CASSLGAHIGGLRETQYF. The CDR3 coding sequence is TGTGCCAGCAGCCTTGGTGCCCATATAGGGGGATTGAGGGAGACCCAGTACTTC.

This clonotype is medium-sized by share. The chain carries TRBV7-6 and TRBJ2-2; TRBD2 matches 11 bases. The CDR3 spans 16 residues. CDR1 SGHVS and CDR2 FNYEAQ come from the germline V gene. V lost 6 bases to trimming and J lost 2 bases; unmatched junction nucleotides: 5. As DNA, the CDR3 is TGTGCCAGCAGGGAGGGACTAGCGGAAAACACCGGGGAGCTGTTTTTT. This sequence encodes CASREGLAENTGELFF. The whole variable domain, remainder taken from reference TRBV7-6 and TRBJ2-2, is GAGVSQSPRYKVTKRGQDVALRCDPISGHVSLYWYRQALGQGPEFLTYFNYEAQQDKSGLPNDRFSAERPEGSISTLTIQRTEQRDSAMYRCASREGLAENTGELFFGEGSRLTVL.

This chain joins TRBV7-2 and TRBJ2-1, with 7 positions matching TRBD1. Germline V gives CDR1 SGHTA, CDR2 FQGNSA. CDR3 length: 17 residues. J lost 0 bases, V lost 5 bases, and 10 bases had no gene match. The DNA of the CDR3 is TGTGCCAGCAGCCCCCGAACCGCAGGGGGCTCCTACAATGAGCAGTTCTTC. It specifies CASSPRTAGGSYNEQFF.

The chain links TRBV2 to TRBJ2-1, with 9 bases identical to TRBD1. Per the germline V gene, CDR1 is SNHLY and CDR2 is FYNNEI. V dropped 5 bases and J dropped 15; count of bases not matched to a gene: 11. The CDR3 is 13 residues long. The DNA of the CDR3 is TGTGCCAGCAGTTCGGACAGGGGCAGGGTAGGGTTCTTC. Amino acids: CASSSDRGRVGFF. Full variable domain (missing parts from reference TRBV2 and TRBJ2-1): EPEVTQTPSHQVTQMGQEVILRCVPISNHLYFYWYRQILGQKVEFLVSFYNNEISEKSEIFDDQFSVERPDGSNFTLKIRSTKLEDSAMYFCASSSDRGRVGFFGPGTRLTVL.

In its sample, this clonotype is medium-sized. This chain connects TRBV20-1 to TRBJ2-5, with D perhaps TRBD2 (6 bases). Trimming took 3 bases from V and 1 from J, leaving 12 bases between them. This CDR3 spans 14 amino acids. Germline V gene lookup returns CDR1 DFQATT and CDR2 SNEGSKA (reference sequence). In nucleotides, the CDR3 is TGCAGTGCTAGGGGGGTAGCGGCCCAAGAGACCCAGTACTTC. Translated, it gives CSARGVAAQETQYF.

At least ten counts were recorded for this clonotype. V gene TRBV6-2 or TRBV6-3 combines with J gene TRBJ2-5; possible D gene TRBD2, 6 bases. Germline CDR1 is MNHEY and CDR2 is SVGEGT. V lost 6 bases to trimming and J lost 5 bases, with 19 bases between them. This CDR3 contains 15 residues. CDR3 protein: CASSSGTGQGETQYF. The CDR3 region has the DNA TGTGCCAGCAGCTCCGGGACTGGTCAAGGGGAGACCCAGTACTTC.

The V gene is TRBV9, the J gene TRBJ2-2, with D perhaps matching TRBD1 (5 bases). V was cut by 0 bases and J by 4 bases, with 10 bases left in between. The CDR3 loop spans 15 amino acids. Germline CDR1 and CDR2: SGDLS and YYNGEE. The CDR3 DNA reads as TGTGCCAGCAGCGTAGAGCAGGGCACCACCGGGGAGCTGTTTTTT. Translation: CASSVEQGTTGELFF.

This clonotype was observed a handful of times. Here the CDR3 reads CATAKSVTNNSPLHF. The DNA of the CDR3 is TGTGCCACCGCAAAATCTGTTACCAATAATTCACCCCTCCACTTT. The V call is TRBV15, the J call TRBJ1-6; unclear D gene. The germline V and J ends were trimmed by 8 bases and 5 bases, with 16 bases remaining between them. Germline CDR1 is LNHNV and CDR2 is YYDKDF (reference sequence). The CDR3 covers 15 residues.

V usage is TRBV6-1 and J usage is TRBJ2-1; D is undetermined. This CDR3 is 15 amino acids long. Deletions cut 2 bases from V and 0 bases from J, with 8 bases between. Germline CDR1 and CDR2: MNHNS and SASEGT. CDR3 DNA: TGTGCCAGCAGTGAAAGTTCAGGCTCCTACAATGAGCAGTTCTTC. Its protein is CASSESSGSYNEQFF.

This clonotype turned up a few times. The rearrangement links TRBV25-1 to TRBJ2-5; no reliable D call. The CDR3 covers 12 residues. Per the germline V gene, CDR1 is MGHDK and CDR2 is SYGVNS. The V end lost 8 bases, the J end lost 3 bases, and 10 bases lay between the germline ends. The DNA of the CDR3 is TGTGCCAGCTCGGACCTGGAAGAGACCCAGTACTTC. Protein: CASSDLEETQYF.

This clonotype was detected only a few times. This chain joins TRBV5-4 and TRBJ2-3; 11 nucleotides agree with TRBD2. Germline CDR1 SGHNT, CDR2 YYREEE (reference sequence). This CDR3 contains 17 residues. The V and J ends lost 3 bases and 1 base, in that order; junction bases with no gene match: 7. The CDR3 nucleotides read TGTGCCAGCAGCTCTCTTACTAGCGGGGGCGGCACAGATACGCAGTATTTT. The encoded protein is CASSSLTSGGGTDTQYF.

This clonotype has just a few counts. The rearrangement joins TRBV7-9 to TRBJ2-3, with TRBD2 identical over 7 bases. The CDR3 contains 17 residues. Germline assignment: CDR1 SEHNR and CDR2 FQNEAQ (reference sequence). The V and J ends lost 4 bases and 5 bases, in that order; junction bases with no gene match: 15. The CDR3, as DNA: TGTGCCAGCAGCTGGCCAACTAGCGTTCCCATCGGAGATACGCAGTATTTT. This translates into CASSWPTSVPIGDTQYF.

This clonotype was picked up many times. The chain joins TRBV6-5 to TRBJ1-5; D call uncertain. The germline CDR1 and CDR2 sequences are MNHEY and SVGAGI. V dropped 5 bases and J dropped 2 bases, with 16 bases sitting between them. CDR3 size: 16 residues. CDR3 DNA sequence: TGTGCCAGCAGTACCCGCGGGGATAGAGGCAATCAGCCCCAGCATTTT. Protein sequence: CASSTRGDRGNQPQHF.